What follows is one T cell receptor beta chain and its context. No antigen is known for it. This sample was included in a study of metastatic and nonmetastatic thyroid tumors. Across the whole study: Repertoires from malignant and benign thyroid patients were compared across blood and tumor or nodule tissue. Study results and caveats: Versus benign nodules, malignant thyroid tumors reportedly had significantly higher TCR beta diversity, in blood and tumor.

TCRdb re-called the PCR reads with MiXCR. The table includes tens of thousands of clones, approximately 20% detected once. V was trimmed by 8 bases and J by 6 bases, leaving 17 bases between them. Germline V gene lookup returns CDR1 LGHDT and CDR2 YNNKEL (reference sequence). The CDR3 totals 13 residues. Patients had received no treatment of any kind before thyroid surgery. The sequencing sample was made of blood. The chain couples TRBV3-1 to TRBJ2-7; weak D call: TRBD2 (7 bases). The receptor comes from a female donor with papillary thyroid cancer or a benign thyroid nodule (not recorded which). Some clones in this sample may be carry-over from other donors' samples. CDR3 amino acids: CASGSRGAREQYF. Here the CDR3 DNA reads TGTGCCAGCGGCTCCCGGGGGGCTCGCGAGCAGTACTTC.